This T cell receptor (beta chain) was sequenced for a study of shared clonotypes between healthy human individuals. Study details: CD4 naive cells filled three plates per donor, CD4 memory three, CD8 naive two and CD8 memory one.

Sequenced by immunoSEQ multiplex PCR; TCRdb stores in-frame clones only, minus some. The sample has 2 million to 2.5 million clones; 85% to 95% are singletons. Study results and caveats: Clonotype sharing among donors was expected to depend on sequencing depth. Limitation of the genetic and exposure-history diversity represented came from the few donors.

Note on this clone: Its antigen remains unidentified.

The authors divided CD4+ cells into CD45RA+ naive and CD45RA-negative memory subsets. Sequencing input: naive CD4+ T cells from PBMCs. Subset defined: CD45RA+ positively selected. This clonotype was obtained from a man aged 18 to 29 in good health. Some clones in this sample may be carry-over from other donors' samples.

This CDR3 reads CSVDNSYEQYF. The CDR3 DNA sequence: TGCAGCGTTGATAATTCGTACGAGCAGTACTTC. The chain is built from TRBV29-1 and TRBJ2-7; D remains unclear. Germline V gene sequence: CDR1 SQVTM, CDR2 ANQGSEA. Trimming removed 3 bases from V and 4 bases from J, with 7 bases in between. CDR3 length: 11 amino acids.